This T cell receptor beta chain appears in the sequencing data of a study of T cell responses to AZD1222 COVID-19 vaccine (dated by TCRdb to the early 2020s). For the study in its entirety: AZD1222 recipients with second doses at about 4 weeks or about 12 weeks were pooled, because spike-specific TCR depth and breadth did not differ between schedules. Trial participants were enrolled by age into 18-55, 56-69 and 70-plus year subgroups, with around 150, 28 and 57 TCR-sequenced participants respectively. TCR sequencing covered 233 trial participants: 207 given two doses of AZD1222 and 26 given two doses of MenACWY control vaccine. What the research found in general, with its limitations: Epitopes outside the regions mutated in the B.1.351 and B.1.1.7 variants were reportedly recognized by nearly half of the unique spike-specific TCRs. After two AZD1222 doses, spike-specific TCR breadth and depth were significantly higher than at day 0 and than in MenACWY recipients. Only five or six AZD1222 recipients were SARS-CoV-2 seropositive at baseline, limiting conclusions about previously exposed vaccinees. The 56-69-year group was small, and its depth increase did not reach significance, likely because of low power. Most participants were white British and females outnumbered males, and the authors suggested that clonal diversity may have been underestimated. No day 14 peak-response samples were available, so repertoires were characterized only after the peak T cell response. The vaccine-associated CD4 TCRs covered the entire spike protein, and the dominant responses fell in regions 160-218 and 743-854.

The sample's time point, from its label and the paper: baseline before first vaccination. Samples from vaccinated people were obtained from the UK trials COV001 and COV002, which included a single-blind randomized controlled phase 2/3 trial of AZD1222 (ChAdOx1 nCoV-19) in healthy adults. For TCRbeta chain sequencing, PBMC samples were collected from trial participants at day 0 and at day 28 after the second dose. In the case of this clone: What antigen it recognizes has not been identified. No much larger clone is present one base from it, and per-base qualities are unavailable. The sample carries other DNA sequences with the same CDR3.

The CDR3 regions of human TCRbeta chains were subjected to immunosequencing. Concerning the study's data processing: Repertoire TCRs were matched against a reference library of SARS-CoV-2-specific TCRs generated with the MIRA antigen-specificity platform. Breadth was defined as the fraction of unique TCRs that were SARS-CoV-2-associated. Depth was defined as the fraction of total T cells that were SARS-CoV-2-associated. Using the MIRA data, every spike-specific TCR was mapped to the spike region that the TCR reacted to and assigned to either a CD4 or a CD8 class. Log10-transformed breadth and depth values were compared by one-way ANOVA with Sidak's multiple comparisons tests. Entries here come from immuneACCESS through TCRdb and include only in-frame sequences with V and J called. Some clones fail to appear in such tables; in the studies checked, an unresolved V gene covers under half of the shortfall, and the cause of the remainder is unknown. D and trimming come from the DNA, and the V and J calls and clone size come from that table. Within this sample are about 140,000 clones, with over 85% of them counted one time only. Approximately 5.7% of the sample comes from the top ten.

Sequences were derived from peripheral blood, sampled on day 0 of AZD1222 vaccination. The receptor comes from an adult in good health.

The CDR3 protein sequence reads: CASSSRWEGTYGYTF. The DNA reads as follows: TGTGCCAGCAGCTCAAGATGGGAGGGAACCTATGGCTACACCTTC. The sequence links TRBV7-2 to TRBJ1-2; confidence is insufficient to name the D gene. Deletion took 4 bases off V and 4 bases off J, with a span of 16 bases between the germline ends. The CDR3 has 15 amino acids, counting the end cysteine and phenylalanine. Of the read, only the CDR3 DNA is kept; its 45 bases are in frame from base 1. From the germline V gene, CDR1 is SGHTA and CDR2 is FQGNSA.